These T cell receptor beta chains were read from a single sample in a study of response to subunit inactivated influenza vaccine. Each CDR3 protein is one row after TCRdb ran MiXCR on the RT-PCR reads. The sample lists about 190,000 distinct CDR3 sequences; roughly an eighth were seen once. The sequencing used CD8+ T cells sorted from PBMCs, collected 4 to 6 days after vaccination. These receptors were taken from a man in his forties or fifties who received an inactivated influenza vaccine. Each CDR3 is given with its conserved first and last residue. A D gene is named only where the DNA matches it firmly. Expanded clones are given a class, and other clones once, few, many or no size at all.

J gene	D gene	V gene	clone size	CDR3 DNA	CDR3 protein
TRBJ2-2	.	TRBV13	.	TGTGCCAGCAGCCTAACAGGCCTTGAGAACACCGGGGAGCTGTTTTTT	CASSLTGLENTGELFF
TRBJ2-7	.	TRBV7-8	few	TGTGCCAGCAGCACACACACAGCACTCCCAACCTACGAGCAGTACTTC	CASSTHTALPTYEQYF
TRBJ2-5	TRBD1	TRBV7-9	few	TGTGCCAGCAGCAAGGGACAGGGGAGGTGGGAGACCCAGTACTTC	CASSKGQGRWETQYF
TRBJ2-1	TRBD2	TRBV4-3	.	TGCGCCAGCAGCCAGGGGGGGGGTAGCGGGAGGGTCCCCTCCTACAATGAGCAGTTCTTC	CASSQGGGSGRVPSYNEQFF
TRBJ2-1	.	TRBV2	many	TGTGCCAGCGGACAACATCTAGCTTTTGAGCAGTTCTTC	CASGQHLAFEQFF
TRBJ2-1	.	TRBV6-2/TRBV6-3	many	TGTGCCAGCAGTTACGAAGCGCTCTCCTACAATGAGCAGTTCTTC	CASSYEALSYNEQFF
TRBJ2-2	TRBD1	TRBV5-6	.	TGTGCCAGGGGCCCTGACAGGGTTGAGATCGGGGAGCTGTTTTTT	CARGPDRVEIGELFF
TRBJ2-7	TRBD1	TRBV12-3/TRBV12-4	.	TGTGCCAGCAGTCCTGGGACAGGGTTTTACTACGAGCAGTACTTC	CASSPGTGFYYEQYF
TRBJ2-7	.	TRBV4-2	few	TGTGCCAGCAGCCAAACTCTCGGGACTCTTGATGGGTACGAGCAGTACTTC	CASSQTLGTLDGYEQYF
TRBJ2-7	.	TRBV4-3	.	TGCGCCAGCAGCCAAGAAGTCGGGGGCCACTCCTACGAGCAGTACTTC	CASSQEVGGHSYEQYF
TRBJ2-7	TRBD1	TRBV7-9	few	TGTGCCAGCACTTTTACAGGGGGCGTGCAGTACTTC	CASTFTGGVQYF
TRBJ2-3	.	TRBV27	.	TGTGCCAGCAGTTCCACAGGGAACTTGGGGGATACGCAGTATTTT	CASSSTGNLGDTQYF
TRBJ2-1	.	TRBV7-2	.	TGTGCCAGCAGCTTACTAGGACAGACCTACAATGAGCAGTTCTTC	CASSLLGQTYNEQFF